Sequencing of this T cell receptor (beta chain) was carried out in a study of control samples from healthy donors and cancer patients. The data were produced by immunoSEQ multiplex PCR, yet TCRdb's version contains in-frame clones alone and is incomplete. The table has approximately 180,000 clones, 90% to 95% seen once; the top ten hold over 1.3%. This clone has just one count. The sequence came from a woman younger than 35 in good health. Input material: blood.

In nucleotides, the CDR3 is TGTGCCAGCAGCCGGGGGAGGGGAATGAACACTGAAGCTTTCTTT. This translates into CASSRGRGMNTEAFF. The chain combines TRBV7-2 with TRBJ1-1, with D perhaps TRBD1 (5 bases). CDR1 and CDR2 from the germline V gene are SGHTA and FQGNSA. This CDR3 is 15 amino acids long. Trimming cost V 5 bases and J 0 bases, with 13 bases left between them.